The 8 T cell receptor beta chains below were found in one sample sequenced in a study of early T cells in non-severe SARS-CoV-2 infection. TCRdb recomputed calls from the 5' RACE reads with MiXCR, one row per CDR3 protein. In the table there are over 90,000 distinct CDR3 sequences, 13% of which are singletons. The sequenced material came from whole blood. The receptors were gathered from an adult who was a healthcare worker with PCR-confirmed SARS-CoV-2 infection or an uninfected control (not recorded which).

This chain uses TRBV7-9 with TRBJ1-6; 7 bases align to TRBD1. The CDR3 is made up of 15 amino acids. V shed 4 bases and J 7 bases; nucleotides not matched to a gene: 7. The germline V gene has CDR1 SEHNR and CDR2 FQNEAQ (reference sequence). The CDR3 nucleotides read TGTGCCAGCAGCTCTCCCCAGGACAGGAATTCACCCCTCCACTTT. Translation gives CASSSPQDRNSPLHF. Drawing the rest from reference TRBV7-9 and TRBJ1-6, the complete variable domain is DTGVSQNPRHKITKRGQNVTFRCDPISEHNRLYWYRQTLGQGPEFLTYFQNEAQLEKSRLLSDRFSAERPKGSFSTLEIQRTEQGDSAMYLCASSSPQDRNSPLHFGNGTRLTVT.

V and J are TRBV5-5 and TRBJ1-1; the D is unclear. Per the germline V gene, CDR1 is SGHKS and CDR2 is YYEKEE (reference sequence). This CDR3 has 13 amino acids. V was shortened by 4 bases and J by 4 bases, with 11 bases between the two germline ends. Here the CDR3 DNA reads TGTGCCAGCAGCGCGTGGACGGCCACTGAAGCTTTCTTT. The encoded protein is CASSAWTATEAFF. The whole variable domain, remainder taken from reference TRBV5-5 and TRBJ1-1, is DAGVTQSPTHLIKTRGQQVTLRCSPISGHKSVSWYQQVLGQGPQFIFQYYEKEERGRGNFPDRFSARQFPNYSSELNVNALLLGDSALYLCASSAWTATEAFFGQGTRLTVV.

The chain uses TRBV7-6 and TRBJ1-1; tentative D call: TRBD1 (5 bases). The CDR3 runs to 14 residues. Germline V CDR1 and CDR2: SGHVS, FNYEAQ. The V and J ends lost 3 bases and 2 bases respectively, with 10 bases between them. CDR3 residues: CASSFTGLNTEAFF. CDR3 DNA sequence: TGTGCCAGCAGCTTTACAGGCCTTAACACTGAAGCTTTCTTT.

This clonotype showed up many times. As the CDR3 is not closed by the conserved phenylalanine or tryptophan, this likely results from a read error. The chain joins TRBV19 to TRBJ2-1, with D maybe TRBD2 (5 bases). CDR1 is LNHDA and CDR2 is SQIVND in the germline V gene (reference sequence). V was clipped by 3 bases and J by 9 bases, with 12 bases between them. The CDR3 loop spans 13 amino acids. CDR3 residues: CASSIRGTSEQFL. CDR3 nucleotides: TGTGCCAGTAGTATTCGGGGAACCAGTGAGCAGTTCTTG.

This clonotype has just a few counts. The chain uses TRBV28 and TRBJ2-7; the D gene is possibly TRBD2 (6 bases). The length of the CDR3 is 12 residues. Trimming stripped 5 bases from V and 4 bases from J, with 9 bases between. Germline CDR1 MDHEN, CDR2 SYDVKM. CDR3 in amino acids: CASSEEGYEQYF. CDR3 coding DNA: TGTGCCAGCAGTGAGGAGGGGTACGAGCAGTACTTC.

In regard to this clonotype: Being one base from a much bigger clone, this may be a read error. The CDR3 does not end in the conserved phenylalanine or tryptophan, so this is likely a read error. The chain employs TRBV5-6 and TRBJ2-3, with a possible D match to TRBD1 (6 bases). Germline CDR1 and CDR2: SGHDT and YYEEEE. The CDR3 has 14 amino acids. V was pared by 3 bases and J by 2 bases, with 10 bases between. CDR3 sequence: CASSSGHYTDTQYI. The CDR3 coding sequence is TGTGCCAGCAGCTCGGGACATTACACAGATACGCAGTATATT.

V gene TRBV20-1 combines with J gene TRBJ2-1, with D perhaps assigned TRBD1 or TRBD2 (5 bases each). V was pared by 4 bases and J by 8 bases, with 15 bases between. The CDR3 length is 13 residues. CDR1 is DFQATT, CDR2 SNEGSKA, per germline (reference sequence). CDR3 amino acids: CSATGTAEDEQFF. The DNA for the CDR3 is TGCAGTGCTACCGGGACGGCCGAGGATGAGCAGTTCTTC.

This clonotype was observed a few times. V is TRBV23-1 and J is TRBJ2-3, with 9 bases matching TRBD1. TRBV23-1 is classed as an ORF, of uncertain function. The CDR3 loop spans 14 amino acids. J gave up 4 bases and V 6 bases, and 5 bases lay outside the gene matches. The CDR3 nucleotides read TGCGCCAGCAGACAGGGGGCAGTATCAGATACGCAGTATTTT. This sequence encodes CASRQGAVSDTQYF.